Included here is one T cell receptor (beta chain) sequence, with context. This sample also contains other DNA sequences that code for the same CDR3. This record comes from a study of T cell changes during pregnancy in multiple sclerosis. Only in-frame clones appear in the TCRdb table, and some are missing; sequencing was by immunoSEQ multiplex PCR. The repertoire holds approximately 94,000 clones, with about 90% as singletons. CDR3 length: 14 residues. Trimming stripped 0 bases from V and 4 bases from J, with 8 bases between. The V gene's germline CDR1 is SGHRS and CDR2 YFSETQ. This chain connects TRBV5-1 to TRBJ1-5; D gene unclear. The clonotype originates from a female donor with multiple sclerosis, enrolled in a pregnancy study. Sequencing used peripheral blood, obtained after pregnancy. In DNA, the CDR3 is TGCGCCAGCAGCTTGGGAGGGAGTAATCAGCCCCAGCATTTT. Translated: CASSLGGSNQPQHF.